Shown below are 21 T cell receptor beta chains from a single sample sequenced in a study of T cells after posttransplantation cyclophosphamide. TCRdb's copy holds only in-frame clones and misses some; the assay was immunoSEQ multiplex PCR. The specimen has roughly 26,000 clones, none found just once. The sample taken for sequencing was PBMCs. The receptors shown here come from a man in his fifties or sixties in good health, CMV-negative, and a related stem cell transplant donor.

The table lists this clone with many counts. This sequence joins TRBV19 and TRBJ1-5, with 8 bases that match TRBD1. This CDR3 comprises 15 residues. The germline V gene has CDR1 LNHDA and CDR2 SQIVND (reference sequence). The junction had 10 bases not matched to a gene; V was cut back by 5 bases and J by 7 bases. The CDR3: CASSPFGQGDQPQHF. For the CDR3, the DNA is TGTGCCAGTAGTCCGTTCGGACAGGGTGACCAGCCCCAGCATTTT.

This clone was seen repeatedly, ten times or more. The rearrangement links TRBV6-1 to TRBJ1-4; D not resolved. V was cut by 4 bases and J by 8 bases, with 2 bases left in between. CDR3 length equals 10 residues. Germline CDR1 is MNHNS and CDR2 is SASEGT. The CDR3 nucleotides are TGTGCCAGCAGTGCGGAAAAACTGTTTTTT. Translated, it gives CASSAEKLFF.

This clone was counted many times. This chain uses TRBV10-1 with TRBJ1-2; 9 bases fit TRBD1. V shed 4 bases and J 5 bases; nucleotides not matched to a gene: 5. The CDR3 runs to 14 residues. CDR1 WNHNN and CDR2 SYGVQD come from the germline V gene (reference sequence). The CDR3 DNA reads TGCGCCAGCAGTGCGGGGACAGGGCAATATGGCTACACCTTC. Its translation: CASSAGTGQYGYTF.

This clone was detected many times. The chain uses TRBV2 and TRBJ2-5; TRBD1 might be the D (5 bases). Germline V CDR1 and CDR2: SNHLY, FYNNEI. V shed 2 bases and J shed 1 base, with 8 bases lying between them. There are 14 residues in the CDR3. CDR3 sequence (DNA): TGTGCCAGCAGTGAACTCACAGGCCAAGAGACCCAGTACTTC. This codes for CASSELTGQETQYF.

This clone was recorded many times. The V call is TRBV4-1, the J call TRBJ2-2, with D possibly being TRBD2 (6 bases). The germline V gene encodes CDR1 MGHRA and CDR2 YSYEKL. The CDR3 length is 18 residues. V lost 4 bases and J 2 bases, leaving 20 bases between the germline ends. The CDR3 coding sequence is TGCGCCAGCAGCCCGGCTAAGCCCGGGACTTCAAACACCGGGGAGCTGTTTTTT. This encodes CASSPAKPGTSNTGELFF.

This clone came up many times. The chain couples TRBV7-3 to TRBJ2-1; 14 bases fit TRBD2. The CDR3 has 15 residues. After removal of 5 bases from V and 9 bases from J, the junction contained 6 bases not matched to a gene. The germline V gene encodes CDR1 SGHTA and CDR2 FQGTGA. CDR3 loop: CASSPTSGGVAEQFF. The DNA of the CDR3 is TGTGCCAGCAGCCCGACTAGCGGGGGGGTAGCTGAGCAGTTCTTC.

This clone has ten or more counts. The genes are TRBV5-1 and TRBJ2-6; 10 positions agree with TRBD2. CDR3 size: 17 residues. J was trimmed by 12 bases and V by 7 bases; bases with no gene match: 19. From germline, CDR1 is SGHRS and CDR2 YFSETQ. The chain's CDR3 is CASGPVGSGRSFSVLTF. The CDR3 region has the DNA TGCGCCAGCGGTCCGGTTGGTAGCGGGAGGTCGTTCAGCGTCCTGACTTTC. Filled out from reference TRBV5-1 and TRBJ2-6, the complete variable domain reads KAGVTQTPRYLIKTRGQQVTLSCSPISGHRSVSWYQQTPGQGLQFLFEYFSETQRNKGNFPGRFSGRQFSNSRSEMNVSTLELGDSALYLCASGPVGSGRSFSVLTFGAGSRLTVL.

This clone has at least ten counts. The V call is TRBV23-1, the J call TRBJ1-6, with D possibly matching TRBD1 (6 bases). TRBV23-1 is an ORF, and what it does is uncertain. Trimming took off 1 base at V and 4 bases at J, with 29 bases between the two ends. The CDR3 is made up of 22 amino acids. CDR3 loop: CASSQYGPQGVPPFTYNSPLHF. CDR3 in DNA: TGCGCCAGCAGTCAATATGGCCCACAGGGAGTACCACCCTTCACATATAATTCACCCCTCCACTTT.

V and J are TRBV7-2 and TRBJ2-5; TRBD2 is a possible D gene (6 bases). The DNA matches TRBJ2-7 better at its end, which makes the J call doubtful. This CDR3 is built from 15 residues. CDR1 and CDR2 (germline): SGHTA, FQGNSA. The CDR3 sequence: CASSLGDGGPYEQYF. CDR3 DNA: TGTGCCAGCAGCTTAGGGGACGGGGGTCCCTACGAGCAGTACTTC.

This clone showed up many times. The V and J genes are TRBV7-9 and TRBJ1-1; D possibly corresponds to TRBD1 (5 bases). The CDR3 length is 13 residues. CDR1 SEHNR and CDR2 FQNEAQ come from the germline V gene (reference sequence). Trimming took 5 bases from V and 1 from J, leaving 8 bases between them. In DNA form, the CDR3 reads TGTGCCAGCAGCACCGGACAGAACACTGAAGCTTTCTTT. Translated, it gives CASSTGQNTEAFF.

This clone was picked up many times. J is TRBJ1-5 and V is TRBV27; a weak D match, TRBD1 (5 bases). The CDR3 contains 16 residues. In germline, CDR1 is MNHEY, CDR2 SMNVEV (reference sequence). Trimming shortened V by 2 bases and J by 3 bases, and 14 bases separated the two germline ends. This chain's CDR3 is CASSLSLGRLNQPQHF. For the CDR3, the DNA is TGTGCCAGCAGTTTAAGCCTGGGGCGACTCAATCAGCCCCAGCATTTT.

This clone was counted many times. The chain links TRBV7-3 to TRBJ2-3; TRBD1 agrees at 7 bases. The J segment lost 3 bases and the V segment lost 4 bases, leaving 4 bases of the junction unmatched. CDR3 length: 14 residues. The germline gives CDR1 SGHTA, CDR2 FQGTGA. CDR3 residues: CASSSMGQTDTQYF. DNA of the CDR3: TGTGCCAGCAGCTCCATGGGACAGACAGATACGCAGTATTTT.

In this sample, this clone turned up many times. This chain joins TRBV11-2 and TRBJ2-7, with D hard to call. The CDR3 sequence is 12 residues long. The germline gives CDR1 SGHAT, CDR2 FQNNGV. Trimming took off 5 bases at V and 3 bases at J, with 8 bases between the two ends. CDR3 DNA sequence: TGTGCCAGCAGCCTACAGATCTACGAGCAGTACTTC. Protein sequence: CASSLQIYEQYF. The complete variable domain, with remaining parts taken from reference TRBV11-2 and TRBJ2-7, reads EAGVAQSPRYKIIEKRQSVAFWCNPISGHATLYWYQQILGQGPKLLIQFQNNGVVDDSQLPKDRFSAERLKGVDSTLKIQPAKLEDSAVYLCASSLQIYEQYFGPGTRLTVT.

At least ten counts were recorded for this clone. The CDR3 DNA follows: TGTGCCTGGAGTGGGACAGCAGGTGGAGATACGCAGTATTTT. It codes for CAWSGTAGGDTQYF. The rearrangement joins TRBV30 to TRBJ2-3, with D possibly matching TRBD1 (6 bases). Germline V gives CDR1 GTSNPN, CDR2 SVGIG (reference sequence). V was trimmed by 1 base and J by 5 bases, leaving 13 bases between them. This CDR3 is built from 14 residues.

This clone was counted at least ten times. The chain uses TRBV5-1 and TRBJ2-4, with 8 nucleotides matching TRBD2. With 10 bases clipped from V and 0 bases from J, the junction kept 6 bases outside the gene matches. CDR1 SGHRS and CDR2 YFSETQ come from the germline V gene. The CDR3 has 14 residues. CDR3 protein: CAPGGGLAKNIQYF. CDR3 DNA sequence: TGCGCCCCCGGGGGGGGACTAGCCAAAAACATTCAGTACTTC.

This clone was recorded many times. The rearrangement links TRBV6-5 to TRBJ1-2, with D possibly being TRBD1 (6 bases). Deletions cut 2 bases from V and 1 base from J, with 8 bases between. The germline V gene encodes CDR1 MNHEY and CDR2 SVGAGI. The CDR3 runs 14 residues. CDR3 nucleotide sequence: TGTGCCAGCAGTTACGGGGGCGGTAACTATGGCTACACCTTC. It encodes CASSYGGGNYGYTF.

This chain joins TRBV28 and TRBJ1-6; the D gene is possibly TRBD1 (5 bases). The CDR3 has 19 residues. Germline lookup yields CDR1 MDHEN and CDR2 SYDVKM. V dropped 7 bases and J dropped 1 base, with 23 bases sitting between them. For the CDR3, the DNA is TGTGCCAGCATCCCCCTCGTGCGGGGGATCGATTCCTATAATTCACCCCTCCACTTT. It is translated as CASIPLVRGIDSYNSPLHF.

In its sample, this clone was seen many times. The chain employs TRBV9 and TRBJ1-5; no clear D. The length of the CDR3 is 15 residues. V was cut by 0 bases and J by 3 bases, with 10 bases left in between. CDR1 is SGDLS, CDR2 YYNGEE, per germline. The CDR3 DNA sequence: TGTGCCAGCAGCGTAGGGCAGGCGTTCAATCAGCCCCAGCATTTT. This encodes CASSVGQAFNQPQHF. The complete variable domain, with remaining parts taken from reference TRBV9 and TRBJ1-5, reads DSGVTQTPKHLITATGQRVTLRCSPRSGDLSVYWYQQSLDQGLQFLIQYYNGEERAKGNILERFSAQQFPDLHSELNLSSLELGDSALYFCASSVGQAFNQPQHFGDGTRLSIL.

This clone was observed a few times. The rearrangement joins TRBV21-1 to TRBJ1-2; the table names TRBD1, a call not compared with the DNA. TRBV21-1 is an annotated pseudogene. This CDR3 region has 17 residues. In nucleotides, the CDR3 is TGTGCCAGCAGCCATCCGGGACAGGGGGCTTCGAACTATGGCTACACCTTC. Encoded protein: CASSHPGQGASNYGYTF.

This chain connects TRBV7-2 to TRBJ2-5; TRBD2 might be the D (6 bases). V lost 5 bases, J lost 1 base, and 17 bases lay in between. The CDR3 consists of 16 residues. From germline, CDR1 is SGHTA and CDR2 FQGNSA. The CDR3 sequence is CASSVGVSGVQETQYF. The CDR3 DNA follows: TGTGCCAGCAGCGTAGGGGTTAGCGGAGTCCAAGAGACCCAGTACTTC.

This clone was seen ten or more times. The chain recombines TRBV5-1 with TRBJ2-2; TRBD1 agrees at 12 bases. The V gene end was trimmed by 4 bases and the J gene end by 7 bases; junction bases not matched to a gene: 5. Germline CDR1 reads SGHRS; CDR2 reads YFSETQ. The CDR3 is 15 amino acids. Written as DNA, the CDR3 is TGCGCCAGCAGCGGGGACAGGGGGCGCGGCGGGGAGCTGTTTTTT. Translated, it gives CASSGDRGRGGELFF.